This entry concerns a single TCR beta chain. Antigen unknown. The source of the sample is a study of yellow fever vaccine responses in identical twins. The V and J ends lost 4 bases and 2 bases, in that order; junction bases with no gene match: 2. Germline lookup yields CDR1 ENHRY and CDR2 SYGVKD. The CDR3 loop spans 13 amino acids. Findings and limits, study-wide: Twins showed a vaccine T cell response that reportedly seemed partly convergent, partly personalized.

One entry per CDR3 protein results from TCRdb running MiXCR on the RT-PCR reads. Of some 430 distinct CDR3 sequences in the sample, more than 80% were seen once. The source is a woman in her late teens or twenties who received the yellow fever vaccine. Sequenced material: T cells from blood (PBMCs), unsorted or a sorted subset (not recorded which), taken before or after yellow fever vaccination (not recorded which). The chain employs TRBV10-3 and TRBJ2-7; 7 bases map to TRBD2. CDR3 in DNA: TGTGCCATCAGTGCAGGACTAGCCTACGAGCAGTACTTC. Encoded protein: CAISAGLAYEQYF.